This T cell receptor beta chain was identified in a study of Graves' ophthalmopathy and Graves' hyperthyroidism. Study details: Peripheral blood was gathered at the point of initial diagnosis, before any treatment started.

With respect to this clonotype: Its antigen remains unknown. Compared with germline, one end of the junction differs, possibly owing to a read error.

The CDR3 length is 12 residues. Germline loops: CDR1 KGHDR, CDR2 SFDVKD. The sequenced template was RNA, covering the TCR beta CDR3 region. An initial RT-PCR round employing HTBI primers preceded a second-round multiplex PCR. TCRdb itself ran the multiplex PCR reads through MiXCR, one entry per CDR3 protein. The sample has hundreds of thousands of distinct CDR3 sequences; about two fifths are singletons. Findings and caveats of the study: Stable hyperthyroidism and ophthalmopathy were told apart by a 13-signature model, which achieved about 90% sensitivity and roughly 80% specificity. In blood, most expanded thyroid clonotypes above 0.001 frequency were also detected.

The chain has TRBV24-1 and TRBJ2-6; no definite D call. The specimen was peripheral blood. The clonotype originates from an adult man with Graves' ophthalmopathy. In DNA, the CDR3 is TGTGCCAGCAGCGTACGGGCTAACGTCCTGACTTTC. This encodes CASSVRANVLTF.